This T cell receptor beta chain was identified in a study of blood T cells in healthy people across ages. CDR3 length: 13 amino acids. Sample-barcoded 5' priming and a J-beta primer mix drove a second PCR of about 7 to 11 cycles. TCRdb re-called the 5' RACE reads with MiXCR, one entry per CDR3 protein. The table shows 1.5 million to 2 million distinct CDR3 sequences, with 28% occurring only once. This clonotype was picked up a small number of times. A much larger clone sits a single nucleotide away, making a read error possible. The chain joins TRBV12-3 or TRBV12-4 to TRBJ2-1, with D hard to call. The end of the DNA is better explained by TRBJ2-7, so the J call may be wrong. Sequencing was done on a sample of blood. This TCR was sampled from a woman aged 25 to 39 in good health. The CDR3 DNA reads TGTGCCAGCAGTTGGGATTACTACAATGAGCAGTACTTC. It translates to CASSWDYYNEQYF.